This TCR beta chain was identified in a study of identical twins. The CDR3 runs 14 residues. The V and J ends lost 3 bases and 3 bases respectively, with 10 bases between them. From germline, CDR1 is MRHNA and CDR2 SNTAGT. TCRdb passed the 5' RACE reads through MiXCR, listing each CDR3 protein once. The sample shows about 530,000 distinct CDR3 sequences, 13% to 15% of them seen only once. Another study also made use of these data, one on yellow fever vaccine responses in identical twins. Turning to that study: The T cell response to vaccination in identical twins was reportedly partly convergent and partly personalized.

This clonotype was sampled from a young woman in good health. Input material: CD4+ T cells sorted from blood. The chain carries TRBV6-4 and TRBJ2-3; weak D call: TRBD2 (6 bases). The CDR3 nucleotides are TGTGCCAGCAGTGAAAGCCTAGCGACAGATACGCAGTATTTT. Residues: CASSESLATDTQYF.